A selection of T cell receptor beta chains follows, all from one sample in a study of graft-versus-host responses after intestinal transplantation. Some clones are missing from TCRdb's copy, which holds only in-frame ones; the method was immunoSEQ multiplex PCR. The table includes roughly 14,000 clones, 25% to 40% detected once. This material consisted of alloreactive CD8+ T cells from a mixed lymphocyte reaction culture, taken before intestinal transplant. These receptors came from a human patient who received an intestinal transplant. The CDR3 runs from the conserved cysteine through the conserved F or W. Each record gives: CDR3 length, D gene, J gene, V gene, clone size, CDR3 DNA, CDR3 protein. The D gene is left open where the match is weak. Part of the rows lack a size; the others show once, few, many or a class for expanded clones.

15	TRBD2	TRBJ2-3	TRBV7-9	.	TGTGCCAGCAGCTTAGGCGGGGGGGCCCTGGATACGCAGTATTTT	CASSLGGGALDTQYF
17	TRBD1	TRBJ1-4	TRBV11-2	few	TGTGCCAGCAGCTTAGGAGTTTTGGGACAGGGAAGGGAAAAACTGTTTTTT	CASSLGVLGQGREKLFF
13	TRBD2	TRBJ2-7	TRBV10-2	.	TGCGCCACCCTGGGGGGGGAGATCTACGAGCAGTACTTC	CATLGGEIYEQYF
18	TRBD2	TRBJ2-3	TRBV7-6	.	TGTGCCAGCAGCTTAGCTGGGACTAGCGGGGGCAGCACAGATACGCAGTATTTT	CASSLAGTSGGSTDTQYF
14	.	TRBJ2-7	TRBV27	medium-sized	TGTGCCAGCAGTTTATTGGGGGGAATCCACGAGCAGTACTTC	CASSLLGGIHEQYF
17	TRBD1	TRBJ2-3	TRBV4-3	.	TGCGCCAGCAGCCTACAACGGGACAGGGCGTACACAGATACGCAGTATTTT	CASSLQRDRAYTDTQYF
14	TRBD1	TRBJ2-7	TRBV4-3	few	TGCGCCAGCAGCCTTGGACAGGTGGGCTACGAGCAGTACTTC	CASSLGQVGYEQYF
15	.	TRBJ2-1	TRBV9	few	TGTGCCAGCAGCGTATTTGGGGGCGCCTACAATGAGCAGTTCTTC	CASSVFGGAYNEQFF
15	.	TRBJ1-1	TRBV11-3	.	TGTGCCAGCAGCTTAGATCTGGGCCCAGTAGATGAAGCTTTCTTT	CASSLDLGPVDEAFF
16	.	TRBJ1-1	TRBV7-2	.	TGTGCCAGCAGCTTAGCCTCCCCGGGGGGGGCCACTGAAGCTTTCTTT	CASSLASPGGATEAFF
15	.	TRBJ1-2	TRBV19	medium-sized	TGTGCCAGTAGTATTCCGGGGGGCGATAACTATGGCTACACCTTC	CASSIPGGDNYGYTF
16	.	TRBJ1-6	TRBV5-1	once	TGCGCCAGCAGCCCCTTGGTGGTGAGGCGAGGATCACCCCTCCACTTT	CASSPLVVRRGSPLHF
14	.	TRBJ1-3	TRBV19	few	TGTGCCAGTAGTATAACGGGGGACGGAAACACCATATATTTT	CASSITGDGNTIYF
15	.	TRBJ2-1	TRBV4-3	.	TGCGCCAGCAGCCAAGTCGAGTCGGTTAACAATGAGCAGTTCTTC	CASSQVESVNNEQFF
15	.	TRBJ2-5	TRBV19	.	TGTGCCAGTAGTATTGGGGGGGGGCTGTTGGAGACCCAGTACTTC	CASSIGGGLLETQYF
11	.	TRBJ1-2	TRBV20-1	.	TGCAGTGCTAGGGGCCAGCATGGCTACACCTTC	CSARGQHGYTF
16	TRBD1	TRBJ2-3	TRBV29-1	.	TGCAGCGTTGTTCGCGGACAGGGGGCAGGTACAGATACGCAGTATTTT	CSVVRGQGAGTDTQYF
14	.	TRBJ2-7	TRBV7-9	.	TGTGCCAGCAGCTTAGTGACTAGCTCCTACGAGCAGTACTTC	CASSLVTSSYEQYF
15	TRBD1	TRBJ2-1	TRBV7-9	few	TGTGCCAGCAGCCCCGGGACAGGGGGCAGGAATGAGCAGTTCTTC	CASSPGTGGRNEQFF
13	TRBD2	TRBJ2-7	TRBV7-9	.	TGTGCCAGCAGCCGTCCGGGAGGTTACGAGCAGTACTTC	CASSRPGGYEQYF
14	.	TRBJ2-3	TRBV15	.	TGTGCCACCAGCCTCGGACTCGGAGCAGATACGCAGTATTTT	CATSLGLGADTQYF
15	.	TRBJ2-1	TRBV6-5	few	TGTGCCAGCAGTCTTCAGGAAAGCTCCTACAATGAGCAGTTCTTC	CASSLQESSYNEQFF
13	.	TRBJ2-3	TRBV30	.	TGTGCCTGGAGTGTACTAGGTACAGATACGCAGTATTTT	CAWSVLGTDTQYF
15	.	TRBJ2-7	TRBV14	.	TGTGCCAGCAGCCCCGCAGGGCCGTTGCTTGACGAGCAGTACTTC	CASSPAGPLLDEQYF
12	.	TRBJ1-2	TRBV7-2	.	TGTGCCAGCAGCCCTACAGGGTTGGGCTACACCTTC	CASSPTGLGYTF
17	TRBD1	TRBJ1-3	TRBV29-1	.	TGCAGCGTTGAAGATGAGTGGGGACAGGATACTGGAAACACCATATATTTT	CSVEDEWGQDTGNTIYF
17	.	TRBJ2-3	TRBV7-8	.	TGTGCCAGCAGCCCCTTTTCTACAGGGTCAAGCACAGATACGCAGTATTTT	CASSPFSTGSSTDTQYF
14	.	TRBJ2-7	TRBV11-2	.	TGTGCCAGCAGCTTCGGCGCGGGAACCTACGAGCAGTACTTC	CASSFGAGTYEQYF
19	TRBD1	TRBJ1-3	TRBV4-3	few	TGCGCCAGCAGCCAAGTCCTTAGGAGAGGACAGGTTTCTGGAAACACCATATATTTT	CASSQVLRRGQVSGNTIYF
15	.	TRBJ2-3	TRBV27	few	TGTGCCAGCAGTCCGTTGGTGACTGGCACAGATACGCAGTATTTT	CASSPLVTGTDTQYF
13	.	TRBJ2-1	TRBV7-9	.	TGTGCCAGCAGCCCGGACTACGACAATGAGCAGTTCTTC	CASSPDYDNEQFF
15	.	TRBJ2-7	TRBV14	few	TGTGCCAGCAGCCAAGAGATAGGAGGCCCTTACGAGCAGTACTTC	CASSQEIGGPYEQYF
13	.	TRBJ1-2	TRBV5-5	.	TGTGCCAGCAGCTTGGGCCTTTTGAGGGGCTACACCTTC	CASSLGLLRGYTF
15	TRBD2	TRBJ2-7	TRBV6-5	medium-sized	TGTGCCAGCAGTTACCCGTCATCAGGGAGGGCCGAGCAGTACTTC	CASSYPSSGRAEQYF
20	TRBD2	TRBJ2-2	TRBV7-6	few	TGTGCCAGCAGCTTAGCGCCCGGACTAGCGGGGGGGCCGTACACCGGGGAGCTGTTTTTT	CASSLAPGLAGGPYTGELFF
15	TRBD2	TRBJ2-3	TRBV19	few	TGTGCCAGTAGTACGACTAGCGGGGCTCTAGATACGCAGTATTTT	CASSTTSGALDTQYF
15	TRBD1	TRBJ1-4	TRBV4-3	.	TGCGCCAGCAGCCAAGGAACAGGGGAGAATGAAAAACTGTTTTTT	CASSQGTGENEKLFF
15	.	TRBJ1-6	TRBV7-9	.	TGTGCCAGCAGCCGAGGGGGCTCCTATAATTCACCCCTCCACTTT	CASSRGGSYNSPLHF
16	TRBD2	TRBJ2-7	TRBV4-1	.	TGCGCCAGCAGCTTTAGCGGGGGGGGATCCTCCTACGAGCAGTACTTC	CASSFSGGGSSYEQYF
14	TRBD1	TRBJ2-7	TRBV27	.	TGTGCCAGCAATACAGGGGGCTCTAGGTACGAGCAGTACTTC	CASNTGGSRYEQYF
15	.	TRBJ1-5	TRBV15	.	TGTGCCACCAGCAGAGACCTTGGACAGAATCAGCCCCAGCATTTT	CATSRDLGQNQPQHF
15	TRBD1	TRBJ1-1	TRBV27	.	TGTGCCAGCAGTCCCGCCGGGACAGAGTACACTGAAGCTTTCTTT	CASSPAGTEYTEAFF
14	TRBD2	TRBJ2-7	TRBV11-2	.	TGTGCCAGCAGCTCTCTAGCGGGGGGCTACGAGCAGTACTTC	CASSSLAGGYEQYF
16	.	TRBJ1-1	TRBV7-9	.	TGTGCCAGCAGCTTAGACCCTCAGCGACTGAACACTGAAGCTTTCTTT	CASSLDPQRLNTEAFF
16	.	TRBJ2-1	TRBV4-3	.	TGCGCCAGCAGCCAAGACCCTCGTGGCCCATGGAATGAGCAGTTCTTC	CASSQDPRGPWNEQFF
15	TRBD1	TRBJ1-2	TRBV2	few	TGTGCCAGCAGTGCCTGGGACAGTTCTAACTATGGCTACACCTTC	CASSAWDSSNYGYTF
18	TRBD1	TRBJ1-5	TRBV7-2	.	TGTGCCAGCAGCTTCGGGGGACAGGGGATTGCGTGGAGTCAGCCCCAGCATTTT	CASSFGGQGIAWSQPQHF
11	.	TRBJ1-2	TRBV30	.	TGTGCCCTAGGGGCCGGCTATGGCTACACCTTC	CALGAGYGYTF
13	.	TRBJ1-2	TRBV5-4	.	TGTGCCAGCAGCTATAGTAGCGCAGGTGGCTACACCTTC	CASSYSSAGGYTF
11	.	TRBJ2-7	TRBV20-1	.	TGCAGTGCTAGGGCCCTCCTCGAGCAGTACTTC	CSARALLEQYF
16	TRBD2	TRBJ2-3	TRBV5-6	.	TGTGCCAGCACCTTCGGACTAGCGGGGGACACAGATACGCAGTATTTT	CASTFGLAGDTDTQYF
15	TRBD1	TRBJ1-1	TRBV4-3	few	TGCGCCAGCAGCCAAGGGACAGGGGTGAACACTGAAGCTTTCTTT	CASSQGTGVNTEAFF
13	.	TRBJ1-1	TRBV10-3	.	TGTGCCATCAGGCCCGAGGGTCGGACTGAAGCTTTCTTT	CAIRPEGRTEAFF
18	.	TRBJ1-2	TRBV27	few	TGTGCCAGCAGTTTATCGCCATCCACAGGGAACCTGATCTATGGCTACACCTTC	CASSLSPSTGNLIYGYTF